The subject of this entry is one T cell receptor beta chain. This record belongs to a study of blood T cell repertoires in COVID-19. Across the whole study: Researchers got acute and convalescent COVID-19 samples from the United States, Italy and Spain. In each case, the material was cDNA or gDNA derived from T cells, B-cell-depleted T cells, or PBMCs.

With V trimmed by 3 bases and J by 7 bases, 8 bases remained unmatched. This CDR3 is 14 amino acids long. The germline V gene encodes CDR1 MGHRA and CDR2 YSYEKL. Authors' data handling: Amplification with reference gene primers provided the estimates of nucleated cell counts. Only in-frame clones appear in the TCRdb table, and some are missing; sequencing was by immunoSEQ multiplex PCR. V and J calls and clone size are given by that table; D and trimming were obtained from the DNA. The repertoire has roughly 260,000 clones, around nine tenths of them found once; the top ten carry around 10%. Seattle cases were enrolled at active infection and followed longitudinally.

J is TRBJ1-2 and V is TRBV4-1; 7 bases fit TRBD1. This clonotype was obtained from a woman aged 30 to 39 with COVID-19, enrolled during active disease. Sequencing was performed on peripheral blood. The CDR3 spells CASSHPEGASGYTF. As DNA, the CDR3 is TGCGCCAGCAGCCACCCTGAGGGGGCCAGTGGCTACACCTTC.